This T cell receptor (beta chain) was retrieved from a study of identical twins. Study conclusions and caveats: Monozygotic twin pairs showed more out-of-frame TCR alpha sharing than models estimated. Insertions ran lower in abundant cord blood beta clonotypes, though not in memory repertoires.

Template switching created a universal primer site, and the cDNA included unique molecular identifiers. TCRdb analysed the 5' RACE reads with MiXCR anew, one entry per CDR3 protein. The sample contains around 1.7 million distinct CDR3 sequences, more than 30% of which appear only once. V lost 0 bases and J 4 bases, leaving 14 bases between the germline ends. CDR1 and CDR2 (germline): SGHRS, YFSETQ. This CDR3 is 16 amino acids long. A word on this clonotype: Its specificity is not known.

Sequenced sample: cord blood. The chain is built from TRBV5-1 and TRBJ1-3; TRBD1 might be the D (6 bases). The receptor comes from a newborn girl in good health. CDR3 coding DNA: TGCGCCAGCAGCTTGGAGGGCCAGGGGATCGGAAACACCATATATTTT. This translates into CASSLEGQGIGNTIYF.